This T cell receptor beta chain was retrieved from a study of blood T cells in healthy people across ages. Germline-derived CDR1 and CDR2 are SGHTA and FQGNSA. This CDR3 spans 17 amino acids. Trimming removed 1 base at V and 1 base at J, with 16 bases between. As regards this clonotype: No antigen is known for it.

Overall study results and limits: The authors considered diversity estimates from one million T cells to be underestimates. Naive T cell percentage showed a strong correlation with the diversity of TCR beta.

Sample-barcoded 5' priming and a J-beta primer mix drove a second PCR of about 6 to 12 cycles. All cDNA molecules were each tagged by a template-switch adaptor with 12 random nucleotides. TCRdb fed the 5' RACE reads into MiXCR, producing one record per CDR3 protein. The table has over 600,000 distinct CDR3 sequences, 35% to 50% seen once; the top ten hold over 15%. The chain links TRBV7-2 to TRBJ1-1; no clear D. This sequence was found in a man older than 75 in good health. Sample: blood. CDR3 sequence: CASSLEPPGPSNTEAFF. DNA of the CDR3: TGTGCCAGCAGCTTAGAGCCCCCAGGTCCCTCGAACACTGAAGCTTTCTTT.